This TCR beta chain originates from a study of technical replicates of blood from a few donors. The germline V gene encodes CDR1 MNHEY and CDR2 SMNVEV (reference sequence). This CDR3 is built from 15 residues. Trimming removed 8 bases at V and 5 bases at J, with 21 bases between. Sequenced by immunoSEQ multiplex PCR; TCRdb stores in-frame clones only, minus some. The sample has about 81,000 clones, 90% to 96% seen once. The chain has TRBV27 and TRBJ1-1, with D perhaps TRBD1 (6 bases). The TCR was taken from a human donor in good health. The sequenced sample was T cells isolated from PBMCs. Here the CDR3 reads CASRPTGTGITEAFF. The CDR3 nucleotides read TGTGCCAGCCGACCGACAGGAACGGGTATTACTGAAGCTTTCTTT.